The next 26 T cell receptor beta chains were all read from a single sample in a study of T cell responses to AZD1222 COVID-19 vaccine. TCRdb's table, derived via immunoSEQ multiplex PCR, lists solely in-frame clones and lacks some. The sample shows about 120,000 clones, around 94% of them seen only once. This material consisted of peripheral blood, taken 28 days after the second AZD1222 dose. These receptors originate from an adult who received the AZD1222 COVID-19 vaccine.

This clone was counted a single time. The rearrangement links TRBV27 to TRBJ1-5, with D uncertain. V was trimmed by 5 bases and J by 0 bases, leaving 14 bases between them. The length of the CDR3 is 16 residues. CDR1 and CDR2 (germline): MNHEY, SMNVEV (reference sequence). CDR3 bases: TGTGCCAGCAGTCAGCCTCCGGGAAATAGCAATCAGCCCCAGCATTTT. Translation: CASSQPPGNSNQPQHF.

This chain links TRBV7-9 with TRBJ2-1; D is unclear. Trimming shortened V by 3 bases and J by 6 bases, and 9 bases separated the two germline ends. This CDR3 has 13 residues. Germline-derived CDR1 and CDR2 are SEHNR and FQNEAQ (reference sequence). The CDR3 sequence is CASSFDSPNEQFF. The CDR3 coding sequence is TGTGCCAGCAGCTTTGACTCACCCAATGAGCAGTTCTTC.

This chain joins TRBV28 and TRBJ2-6; TRBD1 matches 10 bases. Looked up from germline, CDR1 is MDHEN and CDR2 is SYDVKM. The CDR3 runs 17 residues. V was pared by 6 bases and J by 0 bases, with 5 bases of the junction left unmatched. The CDR3 reads CASRAGTGDSGANVLTF. CDR3 nucleotides: TGTGCCAGCAGAGCCGGGACAGGGGACTCTGGGGCCAACGTCCTGACTTTC.

The chain is built from TRBV18 and TRBJ1-1; D remains unclear. The CDR3 is made up of 15 amino acids. Trimming left V 2 bases short and J 3 bases short, with 13 bases between. Germline loops: CDR1 KGHSH, CDR2 LQKENI. The CDR3 is CASSPGGVGDTEAFF. CDR3 DNA: TGTGCCAGCTCACCAGGCGGGGTCGGGGACACTGAAGCTTTCTTT.

The CDR3: CASSRLSSGNTIYF. Here the CDR3 DNA reads TGTGCCAGCAGCCGACTGAGCTCTGGAAACACCATATATTTT. The rearrangement uses TRBV6-5 and TRBJ1-3; D uncertain. V was trimmed by 6 bases and J by 0 bases, leaving 9 bases between them. Per germline, CDR1 MNHEY and CDR2 SVGAGI. The CDR3 runs to 14 residues.

The chain uses TRBV28 and TRBJ2-1; TRBD2 matches 9 bases. Trimming cost V 4 bases and J 9 bases; bases outside gene matches: 4. Germline values: CDR1 MDHEN, CDR2 SYDVKM. The length of the CDR3 is 13 residues. In DNA form, the CDR3 reads TGTGCCAGCAGTTCACCGGGACTAGCTGAGCAGTTCTTC. Translating it yields CASSSPGLAEQFF.

The CDR3 nucleotides read TGTGCCAGCAGTTTAAGCGTAAACACAGATACGCAGTATTTT. This gives the protein CASSLSVNTDTQYF. The chain employs TRBV28 and TRBJ2-3; no firm D call. Germline V CDR1 and CDR2: MDHEN, SYDVKM. The CDR3 covers 14 residues. V lost 2 bases and J lost 2, with 8 bases in between.

CDR3 region: CASSFGLGTSYEQYF. CDR3 coding DNA: TGTGCCAGCAGTTTCGGACTGGGGACAAGCTACGAGCAGTACTTC. The rearrangement joins TRBV27 to TRBJ2-7, with D perhaps matching TRBD1 (6 bases). The CDR3 is 15 amino acids. Between the trimmed V and J ends, which lost 3 bases and 3 bases, there was a span of 15 bases. Germline assignment: CDR1 MNHEY and CDR2 SMNVEV (reference sequence).

The chain joins TRBV25-1 to TRBJ2-7; 10 bases agree with TRBD1. J lost 12 bases, V lost 3 bases, and 8 bases had no gene match. Germline CDR1 and CDR2: MGHDK and SYGVNS. The CDR3 length is 13 residues. The CDR3 DNA reads as TGTGCCAGCAGTGACCCCGAAGGGGACAGGGGGTACTTC. Its translation is CASSDPEGDRGYF.

This chain joins TRBV27 and TRBJ1-3, with no clear D. Germline V CDR1 and CDR2: MNHEY, SMNVEV (reference sequence). V lost 8 bases, J lost 3 bases, and 11 bases lay in between. CDR3 length equals 13 residues. CDR3 sequence reads: CASLAPGGNTIYF. CDR3 in DNA: TGTGCCAGCCTGGCGCCTGGTGGAAACACCATATATTTT.

The chain is built from TRBV7-9 and TRBJ1-3; D not certain. V was pared by 1 base and J by 0 bases, with 4 bases between. The CDR3 loop spans 14 amino acids. Germline assignment: CDR1 SEHNR and CDR2 FQNEAQ (reference sequence). The chain's CDR3 is CASSLEYSGNTIYF. CDR3 DNA: TGTGCCAGCAGCTTAGAATACTCTGGAAACACCATATATTTT.

The rearrangement links TRBV19 to TRBJ2-7; D is unclear. The CDR3 has 11 amino acids. Trimming left V 5 bases short and J 2 bases short, with 4 bases between. Germline CDR1 is LNHDA and CDR2 is SQIVND (reference sequence). The CDR3: CASSGPYEQYF. The DNA of the CDR3 is TGTGCCAGTAGTGGCCCCTACGAGCAGTACTTC.

The CDR3 DNA reads as TGTGCCACCAGCAGAGATTGGCGACAGAGCCCCTATGGCTACACCTTC. This gives the protein CATSRDWRQSPYGYTF. This chain uses TRBV15 with TRBJ1-2; D is possibly TRBD1 (5 bases). The germline gives CDR1 LNHNV, CDR2 YYDKDF (reference sequence). Trimming stripped 0 bases from V and 4 bases from J, with 15 bases between. CDR3 length: 16 residues.

The CDR3 sequence is CASSWGWGAEAFF. DNA for the CDR3: TGTGCCAGCAGTTGGGGTTGGGGCGCTGAAGCTTTCTTT. V gene TRBV2 combines with J gene TRBJ1-1; D might be TRBD1 (5 bases). The length of the CDR3 is 13 residues. Germline CDR1 SNHLY, CDR2 FYNNEI. Between the trimmed V and J ends, which lost 5 bases and 6 bases, there was a span of 13 bases.

The chain employs TRBV28 and TRBJ2-7, with 8 bases lining up with TRBD1. The ends lost 4 bases at V and 0 bases at J; junction bases unmatched: 8. The CDR3 runs to 16 residues. Germline CDR1 and CDR2: MDHEN and SYDVKM. The CDR3 nucleotides read TGTGCCAGCAGTTCCTTTGGGACAGGCGGCTCCTACGAGCAGTACTTC. Translating it yields CASSSFGTGGSYEQYF.

V usage is TRBV7-2 and J usage is TRBJ2-1; D unclear. Germline values: CDR1 SGHTA, CDR2 FQGNSA. The CDR3 spans 13 residues. The V gene lost 3 bases and the J gene lost 3 bases, with 6 bases spanning the gap. Here the CDR3 reads CASSFSNYNEQFF. The CDR3 DNA reads TGTGCCAGCAGCTTCTCCAACTACAATGAGCAGTTCTTC.

The genes are TRBV7-8 and TRBJ1-5; no firm D call. The V gene lost 1 base and the J gene lost 5 bases, with 9 bases spanning the gap. The CDR3 totals 14 residues. Germline V lookup: CDR1 SGHVS, CDR2 FQNEAQ. This CDR3 reads CASSLEYLDQPQHF. For the CDR3, the DNA is TGTGCCAGCAGCTTAGAGTATTTGGATCAGCCCCAGCATTTT.

The chain is built from TRBV6-5 and TRBJ1-3; D is undetermined. Trimming removed 0 bases at V and 2 bases at J, with 11 bases between. Germline V gene lookup returns CDR1 MNHEY and CDR2 SVGAGI. CDR3 length: 16 amino acids. Here the CDR3 reads CASSYSPGSAGNTIYF. The CDR3 nucleotides read TGTGCCAGCAGTTACTCACCGGGGTCTGCTGGAAACACCATATATTTT.

V and J are TRBV29-1 and TRBJ1-6; 7 nucleotides match TRBD1. CDR3 length: 15 amino acids. The V gene's germline CDR1 is SQVTM and CDR2 ANQGSEA. Germline trimming cut 5 bases from V and 10 bases from J; bases unmatched to any gene: 14. The CDR3 DNA sequence: TGCAGCGTTAAAAACCGGGACAGTGTTTCGTCACCCCTCCACTTT. Residues: CSVKNRDSVSSPLHF.

V is TRBV4-1 and J is TRBJ1-2, with D possibly matching TRBD1 (5 bases). The V end was cut by 2 bases, the J end by 6 bases, with 16 bases between. The CDR3 runs 15 residues. Germline CDR1 MGHRA, CDR2 YSYEKL. CDR3 in amino acids: CASSQQGGRADGYTF. CDR3 nucleotides: TGCGCCAGCAGCCAACAGGGTGGAAGAGCTGATGGCTACACCTTC.

The chain recombines TRBV27 with TRBJ1-5; D remains ambiguous. This CDR3 is built from 14 residues. V lost 4 bases and J lost 0, with 7 bases in between. Germline V gene sequence: CDR1 MNHEY, CDR2 SMNVEV (reference sequence). CDR3: CASSSLDSNQPQHF. The CDR3 coding sequence is TGTGCCAGCAGTTCCCTTGATAGCAATCAGCCCCAGCATTTT.

The rearrangement uses TRBV7-9 and TRBJ1-1, with 8 bases identical to TRBD1. This CDR3 has 14 residues. CDR1 is SEHNR and CDR2 is FQNEAQ in the germline V gene (reference sequence). The trim removed 1 base at V and 5 bases at J, leaving 3 bases unmatched. CDR3: CASSLDQGATEAFF. Written as DNA, the CDR3 is TGTGCCAGCAGCTTAGACCAGGGGGCAACTGAAGCTTTCTTT.

This clone was seen only once. V gene TRBV14 combines with J gene TRBJ1-5; D gene unclear. Germline CDR1 and CDR2: SGHDN and FVKESK. The V end lost 3 bases, the J end lost 4 bases, and 10 bases lay between the germline ends. The CDR3 has 14 residues. Here the CDR3 reads CASSQGSTNQPQHF. CDR3 in DNA: TGTGCCAGCAGCCAGGGCAGCACAAATCAGCCCCAGCATTTT.

The rearrangement uses TRBV7-8 and TRBJ2-1; D unresolved. Between the trimmed V and J ends, which lost 8 bases and 0 bases, there was a span of 17 bases. Germline assignment: CDR1 SGHVS and CDR2 FQNEAQ. CDR3 length: 16 residues. The CDR3 nucleotides are TGTGCCAGCGGCGGCGGCCCAATAAACTCCTACAATGAGCAGTTCTTC. This translates into CASGGGPINSYNEQFF.

CDR3 nucleotides: TGTGCCAGCAGTGAAGCGCTTCGACAGACAGGCCGGGTAGGCTACACCTTC. Translated: CASSEALRQTGRVGYTF. The J gene is TRBJ1-2, the V gene TRBV2, with D perhaps TRBD1 (6 bases). Per germline, CDR1 SNHLY and CDR2 FYNNEI. V lost 0 bases and J lost 8, with 22 bases in between. The CDR3 sequence is 17 residues long.

The chain carries TRBV28 and TRBJ2-7; TRBD1 agrees at 11 bases. The junction had 7 bases not matched to a gene; V was cut back by 3 bases and J by 9 bases. The CDR3 contains 14 residues. Germline CDR1 MDHEN, CDR2 SYDVKM. The CDR3: CASSLPGQGVGQYF. CDR3 bases: TGTGCCAGCAGTTTGCCGGGACAGGGGGTAGGGCAGTACTTC.